Below, 2 T cell receptor beta chains from the same sample are listed, as sequenced in a study of spatial heterogeneity in lung cancer (dated by TCRdb to between 2018 and 2021). Library generation was performed with 5' RACE. The run used a NextSeq 500. TCRdb reworked the public reads: Q25 trimming with fastp, MiXCR clone assembly, productive beta chains retained. Rows matching on CDR3 protein sequence are summarized as one entry with the most common DNA and genes. In this sample the table shows about 33,000 distinct CDR3 sequences, less than 11% of which occur a single time. The leading ten clones occupy approximately 26% of the sample. The sample's time point, from its label and the paper: blood at routine non-recurrence follow-up after resection. The sample in question was PBMCs, obtained at follow-up. Source of these receptors: a female donor with early-stage non-small cell lung cancer.

This clonotype was observed a few times. V gene TRBV6-2 or TRBV6-3 combines with J gene TRBJ2-7, with 12 bases that match TRBD2. Germline CDR1 MNHEY, CDR2 SVGEGT. The CDR3 has 14 amino acids. The J segment lost 5 bases and the V segment lost 5 bases, leaving 4 bases of the junction unmatched. CDR3 nucleotide sequence: TGTGCCAGCAGTCAGACTAGCGGGAGCGACGAGCAGTACTTC. This gives the protein CASSQTSGSDEQYF.

The rearrangement joins TRBV6-4 to TRBJ1-2; tentative D call: TRBD1 (6 bases). Per germline, CDR1 MRHNA and CDR2 SNTAGT. V gave up 3 bases and J gave up 2 bases, with 7 bases separating them. The CDR3 is 13 amino acids. CDR3 amino acids: CASSEGTNYGYTF. DNA for the CDR3: TGTGCCAGCAGTGAGGGGACAAACTATGGCTACACCTTC.